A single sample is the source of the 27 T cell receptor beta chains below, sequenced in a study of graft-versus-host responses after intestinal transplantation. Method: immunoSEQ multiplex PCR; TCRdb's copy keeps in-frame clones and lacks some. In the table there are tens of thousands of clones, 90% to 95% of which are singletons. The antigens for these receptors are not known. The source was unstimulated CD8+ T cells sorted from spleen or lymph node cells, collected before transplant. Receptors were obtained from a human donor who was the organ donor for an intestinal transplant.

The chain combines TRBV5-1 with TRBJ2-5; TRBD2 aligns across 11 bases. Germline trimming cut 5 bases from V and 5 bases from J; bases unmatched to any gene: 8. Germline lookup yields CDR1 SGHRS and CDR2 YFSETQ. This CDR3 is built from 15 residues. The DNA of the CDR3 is TGCGCCAGCAGGGTGACTAGCGGGATTTTGGAGACCCAGTACTTC. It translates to CASRVTSGILETQYF.

CDR3 residues: CAISESGGNQPQHF. In nucleotides, the CDR3 is TGTGCCATCAGTGAGTCAGGAGGCAATCAGCCCCAGCATTTT. V usage is TRBV10-3 and J usage is TRBJ1-5; no reliable D call. CDR1 is ENHRY, CDR2 SYGVKD, per germline. Trimming pared 0 bases from V and 2 bases from J, leaving 5 bases between. The CDR3 has 14 amino acids.

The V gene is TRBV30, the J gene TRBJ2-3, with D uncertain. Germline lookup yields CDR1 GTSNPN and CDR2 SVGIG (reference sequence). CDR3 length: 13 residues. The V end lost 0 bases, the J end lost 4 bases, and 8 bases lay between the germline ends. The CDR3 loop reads CAWSVKISDTQYF. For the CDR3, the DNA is TGTGCCTGGAGTGTCAAGATTTCAGATACGCAGTATTTT.

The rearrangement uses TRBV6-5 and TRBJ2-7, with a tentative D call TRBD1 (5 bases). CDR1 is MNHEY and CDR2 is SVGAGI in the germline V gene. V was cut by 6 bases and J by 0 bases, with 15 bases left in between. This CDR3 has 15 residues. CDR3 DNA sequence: TGTGCCAGCAGGGTCGGTCCAGGGAACTCCTACGAGCAGTACTTC. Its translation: CASRVGPGNSYEQYF.

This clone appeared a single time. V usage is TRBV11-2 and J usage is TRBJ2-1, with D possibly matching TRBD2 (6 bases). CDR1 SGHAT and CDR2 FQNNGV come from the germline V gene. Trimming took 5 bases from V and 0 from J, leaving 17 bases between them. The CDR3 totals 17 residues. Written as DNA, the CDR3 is TGTGCCAGCAGCAGACGGGACTCCGACAGCTCCTACAATGAGCAGTTCTTC. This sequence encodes CASSRRDSDSSYNEQFF.

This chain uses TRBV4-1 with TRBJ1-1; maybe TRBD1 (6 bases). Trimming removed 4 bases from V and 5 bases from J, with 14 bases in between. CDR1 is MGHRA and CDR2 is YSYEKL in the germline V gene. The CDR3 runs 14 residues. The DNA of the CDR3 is TGCGCCAGCAGCCCTAGTGGCAGGGGTACTGAAGCTTTCTTT. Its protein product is CASSPSGRGTEAFF.

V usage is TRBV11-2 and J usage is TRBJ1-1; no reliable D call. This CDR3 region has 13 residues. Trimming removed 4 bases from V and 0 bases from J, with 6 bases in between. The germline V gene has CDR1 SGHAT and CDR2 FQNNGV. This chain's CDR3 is CASSSEMNTEAFF. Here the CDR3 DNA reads TGTGCCAGCAGCTCAGAGATGAACACTGAAGCTTTCTTT.

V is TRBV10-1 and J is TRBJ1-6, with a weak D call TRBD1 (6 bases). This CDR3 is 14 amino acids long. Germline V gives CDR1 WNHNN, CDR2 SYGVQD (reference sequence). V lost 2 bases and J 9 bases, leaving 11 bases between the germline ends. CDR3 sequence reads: CASSETGFGSPLHF. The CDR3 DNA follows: TGCGCCAGCAGTGAGACAGGGTTTGGTTCACCCCTCCACTTT.

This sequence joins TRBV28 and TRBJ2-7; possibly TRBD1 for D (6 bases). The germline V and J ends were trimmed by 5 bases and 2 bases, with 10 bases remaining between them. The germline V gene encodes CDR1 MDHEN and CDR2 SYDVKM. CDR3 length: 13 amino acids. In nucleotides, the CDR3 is TGTGCCAGCAGTCCGAACAGGGCCTACGAGCAGTACTTC. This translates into CASSPNRAYEQYF.

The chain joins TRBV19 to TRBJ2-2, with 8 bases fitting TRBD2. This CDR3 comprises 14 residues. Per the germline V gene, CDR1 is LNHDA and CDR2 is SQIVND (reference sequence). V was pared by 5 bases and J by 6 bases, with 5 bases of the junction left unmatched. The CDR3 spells CASSRNGGAGELFF. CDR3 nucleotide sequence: TGTGCCAGTAGTCGTAACGGGGGGGCCGGGGAGCTGTTTTTT.

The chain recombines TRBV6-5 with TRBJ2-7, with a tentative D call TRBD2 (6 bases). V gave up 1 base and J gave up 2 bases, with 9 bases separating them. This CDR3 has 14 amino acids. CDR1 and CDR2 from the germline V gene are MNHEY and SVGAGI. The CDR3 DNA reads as TGTGCCAGCAGTTACTATCCGGGGGCCTACGAGCAGTACTTC. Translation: CASSYYPGAYEQYF.

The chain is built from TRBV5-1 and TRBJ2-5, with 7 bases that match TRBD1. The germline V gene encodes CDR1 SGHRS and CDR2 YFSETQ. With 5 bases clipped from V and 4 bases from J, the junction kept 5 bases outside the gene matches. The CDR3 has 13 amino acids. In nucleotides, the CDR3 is TGCGCCAGCAGAGGGGGCGGAGGAGAGACCCAGTACTTC. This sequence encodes CASRGGGGETQYF.

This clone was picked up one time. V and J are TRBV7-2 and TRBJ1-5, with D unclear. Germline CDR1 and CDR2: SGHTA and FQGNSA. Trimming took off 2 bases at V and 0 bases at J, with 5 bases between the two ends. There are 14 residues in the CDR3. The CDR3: CASSLTDSNQPQHF. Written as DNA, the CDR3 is TGTGCCAGCAGCTTAACTGATAGCAATCAGCCCCAGCATTTT.

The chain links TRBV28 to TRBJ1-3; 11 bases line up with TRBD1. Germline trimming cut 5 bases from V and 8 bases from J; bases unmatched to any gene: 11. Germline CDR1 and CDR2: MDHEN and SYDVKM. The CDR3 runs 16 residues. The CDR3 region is CASSITGTGGRDTIYF. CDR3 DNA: TGTGCCAGCAGTATAACCGGGACAGGGGGTCGGGACACCATATATTTT.

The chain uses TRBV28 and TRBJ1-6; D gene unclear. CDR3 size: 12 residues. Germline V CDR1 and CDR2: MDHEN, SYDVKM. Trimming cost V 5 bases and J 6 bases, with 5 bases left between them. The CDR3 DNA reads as TGTGCCAGCAGTCCCGGTAATTCACCCCTCCACTTT. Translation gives CASSPGNSPLHF.

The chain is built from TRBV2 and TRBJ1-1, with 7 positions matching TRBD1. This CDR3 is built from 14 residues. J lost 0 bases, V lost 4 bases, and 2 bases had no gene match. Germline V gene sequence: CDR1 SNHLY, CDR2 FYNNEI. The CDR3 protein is CASSVTGMNTEAFF. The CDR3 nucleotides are TGTGCCAGCAGTGTGACAGGGATGAACACTGAAGCTTTCTTT. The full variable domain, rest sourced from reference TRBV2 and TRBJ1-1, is EPEVTQTPSHQVTQMGQEVILRCVPISNHLYFYWYRQILGQKVEFLVSFYNNEISEKSEIFDDQFSVERPDGSNFTLKIRSTKLEDSAMYFCASSVTGMNTEAFFGQGTRLTVV.

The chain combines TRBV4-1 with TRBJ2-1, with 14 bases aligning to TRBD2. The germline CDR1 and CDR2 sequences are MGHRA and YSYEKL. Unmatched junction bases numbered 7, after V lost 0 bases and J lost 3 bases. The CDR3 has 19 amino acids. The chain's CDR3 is CASSQDLTSGGAIYNEQFF. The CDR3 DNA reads TGCGCCAGCAGCCAAGATTTGACTAGCGGGGGGGCGATCTACAATGAGCAGTTCTTC.

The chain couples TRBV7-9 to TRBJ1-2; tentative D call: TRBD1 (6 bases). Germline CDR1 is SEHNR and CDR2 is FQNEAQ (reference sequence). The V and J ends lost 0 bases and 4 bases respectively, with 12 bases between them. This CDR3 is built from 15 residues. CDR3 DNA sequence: TGTGCCAGCAGCTTAGCGGGGGCGCCCATCTATGGCTACACCTTC. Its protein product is CASSLAGAPIYGYTF.

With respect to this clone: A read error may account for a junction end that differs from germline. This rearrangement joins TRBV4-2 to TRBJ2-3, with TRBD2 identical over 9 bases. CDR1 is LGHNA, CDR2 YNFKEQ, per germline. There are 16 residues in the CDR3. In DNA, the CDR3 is TGTGTCAGCAGCCAATCAACAAGCGGGGGGTCAGATACGCAGTATTTT. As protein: CVSSQSTSGGSDTQYF.

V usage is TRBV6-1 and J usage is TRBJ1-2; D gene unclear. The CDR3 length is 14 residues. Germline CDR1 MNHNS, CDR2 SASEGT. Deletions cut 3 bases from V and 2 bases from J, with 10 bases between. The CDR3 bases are TGTGCCAGCAGTGACCGGGTGGGGAACTATGGCTACACCTTC. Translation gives CASSDRVGNYGYTF.

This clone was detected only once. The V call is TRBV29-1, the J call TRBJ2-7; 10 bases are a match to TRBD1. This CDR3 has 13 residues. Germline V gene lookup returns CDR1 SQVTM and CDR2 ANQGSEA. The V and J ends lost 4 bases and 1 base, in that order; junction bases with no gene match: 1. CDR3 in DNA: TGCAGCGTTGGGACAGGGGGGTCCTACGAGCAGTACTTC. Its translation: CSVGTGGSYEQYF.

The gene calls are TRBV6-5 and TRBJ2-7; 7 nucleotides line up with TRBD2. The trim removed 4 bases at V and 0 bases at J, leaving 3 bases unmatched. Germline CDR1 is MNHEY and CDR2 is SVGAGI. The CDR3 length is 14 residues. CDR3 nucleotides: TGTGCCAGCAGTTTTACTAGCGACTCCTACGAGCAGTACTTC. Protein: CASSFTSDSYEQYF.

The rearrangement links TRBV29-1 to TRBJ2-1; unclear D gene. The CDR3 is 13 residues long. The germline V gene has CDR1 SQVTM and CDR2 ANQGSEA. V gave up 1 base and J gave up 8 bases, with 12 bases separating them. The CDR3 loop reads CSVEARRLDEQFF. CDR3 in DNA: TGCAGCGTTGAAGCCAGGCGGTTAGATGAGCAGTTCTTC.

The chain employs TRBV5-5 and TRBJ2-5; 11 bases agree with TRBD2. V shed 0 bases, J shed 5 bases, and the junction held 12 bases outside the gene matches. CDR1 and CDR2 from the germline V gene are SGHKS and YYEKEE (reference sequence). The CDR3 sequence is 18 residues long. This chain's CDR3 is CASSLVASGGPPRETQYF. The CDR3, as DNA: TGTGCCAGCAGCTTGGTGGCTAGCGGGGGGCCACCGAGGGAGACCCAGTACTTC.

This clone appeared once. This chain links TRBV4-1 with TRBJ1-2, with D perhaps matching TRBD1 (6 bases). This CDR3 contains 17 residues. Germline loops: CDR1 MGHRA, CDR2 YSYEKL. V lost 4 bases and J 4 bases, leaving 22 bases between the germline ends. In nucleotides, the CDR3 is TGCGCCAGCAGCCTGGATACTGAAGGGGGGAGGGGCTATGGCTACACCTTC. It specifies CASSLDTEGGRGYGYTF.

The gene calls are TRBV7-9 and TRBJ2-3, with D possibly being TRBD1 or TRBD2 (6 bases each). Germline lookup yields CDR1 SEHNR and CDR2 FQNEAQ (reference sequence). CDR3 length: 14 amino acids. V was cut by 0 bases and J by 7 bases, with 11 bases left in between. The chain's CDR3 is CASSLAGGGYTQYF. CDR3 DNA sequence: TGTGCCAGCAGCTTAGCGGGGGGCGGATATACGCAGTATTTT.

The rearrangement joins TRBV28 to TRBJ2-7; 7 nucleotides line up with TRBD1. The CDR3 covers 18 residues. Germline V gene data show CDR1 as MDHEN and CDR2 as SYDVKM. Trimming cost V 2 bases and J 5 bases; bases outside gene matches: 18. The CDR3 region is CASSLAHLSRDSLNEQYF. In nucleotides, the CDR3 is TGTGCCAGCAGTTTAGCCCATCTATCCCGGGACAGCCTTAACGAGCAGTACTTC.